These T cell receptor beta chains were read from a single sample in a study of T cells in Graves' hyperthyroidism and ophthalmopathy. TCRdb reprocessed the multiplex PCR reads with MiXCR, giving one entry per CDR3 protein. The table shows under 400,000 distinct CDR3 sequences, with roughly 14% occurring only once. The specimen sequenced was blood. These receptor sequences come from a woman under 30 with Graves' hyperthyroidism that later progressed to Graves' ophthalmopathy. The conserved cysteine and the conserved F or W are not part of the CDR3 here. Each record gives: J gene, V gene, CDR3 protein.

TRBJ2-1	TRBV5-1	ASSFFGTSVSGSYNEQF
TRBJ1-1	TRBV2	ASSLGRGTTRTEAF
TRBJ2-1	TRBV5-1	ASSLAVLVNNEQF
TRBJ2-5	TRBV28	ASSLFGTSGRGWVFPETQY
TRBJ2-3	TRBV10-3	AINFIAGTSTDTQY
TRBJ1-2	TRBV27	ASSRDRYGYT
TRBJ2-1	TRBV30	AWSPDSGAYNEQF
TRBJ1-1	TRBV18	ASSPNTLTGRNTEAF
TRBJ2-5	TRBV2	ASQSHDRGWETQY
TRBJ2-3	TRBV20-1	SALGQGGVPDTQY
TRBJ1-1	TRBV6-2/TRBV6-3	ASGTGRNTEAF
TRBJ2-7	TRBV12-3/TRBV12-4	ASSLVGVYYEQY
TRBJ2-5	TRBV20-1	SARAASPETQY
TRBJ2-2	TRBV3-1	ASSQERLFVGELF
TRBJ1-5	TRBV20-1	SASPGNRNQPQH
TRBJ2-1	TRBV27	ASSFLGTRANEQF
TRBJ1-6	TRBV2	ASKTTGYNSPLH
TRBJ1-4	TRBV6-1	ASRAGTVNEKLF
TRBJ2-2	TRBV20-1	SAREASGRLRTGELF
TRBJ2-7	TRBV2	ASSIRGSSYEQY
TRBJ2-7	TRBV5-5	ASSTDRGSYEQY
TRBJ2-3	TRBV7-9	ASSLLQQGTDTQY
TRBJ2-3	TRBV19	ASSTGGPSGTDTQY
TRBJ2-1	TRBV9	ASSVASGNEQF
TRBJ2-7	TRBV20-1	SARAWGQGGPYEQY
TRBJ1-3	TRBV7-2	ASSWGRSSGNTIY
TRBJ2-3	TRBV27	ASSLSRVEDTQY
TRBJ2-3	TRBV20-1	SARVLAFADTQY
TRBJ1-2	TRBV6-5	ASSYSGRGRYGYT
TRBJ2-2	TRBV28	ASRQDSNGELF
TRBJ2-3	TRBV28	ASSLGRAELTDTQY
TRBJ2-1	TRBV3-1	ASRPAGLAGEAQF
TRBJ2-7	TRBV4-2	ASSQRLAGAFDEQY
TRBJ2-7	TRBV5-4	ASSIGGQGSYEQY
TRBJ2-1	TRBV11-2	ASSPLAGGPANEQF
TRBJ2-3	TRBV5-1	ASSLLGDSDTQY